The 29 T cell receptor beta chains below were found in one sample sequenced in a study of graft-versus-host responses after intestinal transplantation. Their recognized antigens are unknown. Generated by immunoSEQ multiplex PCR, the TCRdb table keeps only in-frame clones and is missing some. The sample lists about 92,000 clones; 85% to 95% were seen once. The specimen comprised unstimulated CD8+ T cells sorted from spleen or lymph node cells, sampled before intestinal transplant. The source of these receptors is a human donor who received an intestinal transplant.

The rearrangement joins TRBV2 to TRBJ2-2; 7 nucleotides agree with TRBD2. Germline CDR1 is SNHLY and CDR2 is FYNNEI. The CDR3 is 15 amino acids. V shed 2 bases and J 6 bases; nucleotides not matched to a gene: 6. The CDR3 DNA sequence: TGTGCCAGCAGTGAATCCGGGACTATTGCCGGGGAGCTGTTTTTT. Amino acid sequence: CASSESGTIAGELFF.

This chain uses TRBV10-3 with TRBJ2-1; 15 nucleotides align to TRBD2. The CDR3 has 16 amino acids. V dropped 8 bases and J dropped 7; count of bases not matched to a gene: 9. CDR1 ENHRY and CDR2 SYGVKD come from the germline V gene. The CDR3 DNA sequence: TGTGCCATCTCCGGACTAGCGGGAGGGCCGGGGAATGAGCAGTTCTTC. Protein: CAISGLAGGPGNEQFF.

The chain links TRBV10-3 to TRBJ2-5, with D maybe TRBD1 (6 bases). Trimming left V 0 bases short and J 2 bases short, with 13 bases between. Germline V lookup: CDR1 ENHRY, CDR2 SYGVKD. The CDR3 totals 16 residues. CDR3: CAISESSFGTQETQYF. CDR3 nucleotides: TGTGCCATCAGTGAGTCGAGCTTTGGGACACAAGAGACCCAGTACTTC.

The gene calls are TRBV7-6 and TRBJ2-3; D might be TRBD2 (6 bases). V lost 6 bases, J lost 2 bases, and 15 bases lay in between. The germline CDR1 and CDR2 sequences are SGHVS and FNYEAQ. The CDR3 sequence is 15 residues long. The CDR3: CASSYTGTYTDTQYF. CDR3 in DNA: TGTGCCAGCAGTTATACCGGGACTTACACAGATACGCAGTATTTT.

The chain uses TRBV18 and TRBJ2-2; maybe TRBD2 (5 bases). V was cut by 0 bases and J by 6 bases, with 8 bases left in between. The germline V gene encodes CDR1 KGHSH and CDR2 LQKENI. CDR3 size: 14 residues. The CDR3 nucleotides are TGTGCCAGCTCACCACCTACTAGTTCCGGGGAGCTGTTTTTT. Translation gives CASSPPTSSGELFF.

The V and J genes are TRBV11-2 and TRBJ2-4, with D possibly being TRBD2 (5 bases). Germline lookup yields CDR1 SGHAT and CDR2 FQNNGV. V lost 2 bases and J 0 bases, leaving 20 bases between the germline ends. This CDR3 spans 19 amino acids. The CDR3 region is CASSLNEVEAHLAKNIQYF. The CDR3 DNA reads TGTGCCAGCAGCTTAAATGAAGTGGAGGCCCACCTAGCCAAAAACATTCAGTACTTC.

This sequence joins TRBV7-9 and TRBJ2-7; no definite D call. Germline CDR1 SEHNR, CDR2 FQNEAQ (reference sequence). The V and J ends lost 3 bases and 4 bases respectively, with 16 bases between them. The CDR3 length is 15 residues. Written as DNA, the CDR3 is TGTGCCAGCAGCTTGGAGAGACATTATTCATACGAGCAGTACTTC. This gives the protein CASSLERHYSYEQYF.

V gene TRBV28 combines with J gene TRBJ1-2; a weak D match, TRBD1 (5 bases). Between the trimmed V and J ends, which lost 6 bases and 2 bases, there was a span of 13 bases. CDR1 MDHEN and CDR2 SYDVKM come from the germline V gene. The CDR3 spans 14 residues. This CDR3 reads CASRDRDRNYGYTF. DNA for the CDR3: TGTGCCAGCAGAGACAGAGACCGAAACTATGGCTACACCTTC.

The chain couples TRBV27 to TRBJ2-2, with D hard to call. The germline V and J ends were trimmed by 3 bases and 4 bases, with 15 bases remaining between them. Per the germline V gene, CDR1 is MNHEY and CDR2 is SMNVEV (reference sequence). The CDR3 totals 16 residues. The CDR3 spells CASSFLQVSRTGELFF. In nucleotides, the CDR3 is TGTGCCAGCAGTTTCTTGCAGGTATCGCGCACCGGGGAGCTGTTTTTT.

This chain connects TRBV4-2 to TRBJ2-7; 8 nucleotides align to TRBD2. V shed 3 bases, J shed 3 bases, and the junction held 10 bases outside the gene matches. Germline CDR1 LGHNA, CDR2 YNFKEQ. This CDR3 contains 16 residues. The DNA of the CDR3 is TGTGCCAGCAGCCACCCCCGGGACGGGGGGGGCTACGAGCAGTACTTC. Protein product: CASSHPRDGGGYEQYF.

The V gene is TRBV9, the J gene TRBJ1-2; 7 bases align to TRBD1. This CDR3 has 14 residues. Germline CDR1 SGDLS, CDR2 YYNGEE. The trim removed 3 bases at V and 3 bases at J, leaving 5 bases unmatched. CDR3 in amino acids: CASSETGDHYGYTF. The CDR3, as DNA: TGTGCCAGCAGCGAAACAGGGGACCACTATGGCTACACCTTC.

This clone was observed a single time. The genes are TRBV4-2 and TRBJ2-3; D is perhaps TRBD2 (5 bases). The germline V gene encodes CDR1 LGHNA and CDR2 YNFKEQ. V was pared by 2 bases and J by 1 base, with 16 bases between. The CDR3 totals 17 residues. In DNA, the CDR3 is TGTGCCAGCAGCCAACCCCTGATAGCGTATGGCACAGATACGCAGTATTTT. Encoded protein: CASSQPLIAYGTDTQYF.

The rearrangement uses TRBV12-5 and TRBJ1-6; no definite D call. V lost 10 bases and J lost 10, with 8 bases in between. In germline, CDR1 is LGHNT, CDR2 FRNRAP. CDR3 length: 10 residues. The CDR3 sequence: CAKGWSPLHF. For the CDR3, the DNA is TGTGCTAAAGGATGGTCACCCCTCCACTTT.

The chain employs TRBV27 and TRBJ2-3; unclear D gene. The CDR3 loop spans 13 amino acids. Germline V gene sequence: CDR1 MNHEY, CDR2 SMNVEV (reference sequence). With 0 bases removed from V and 7 bases from J, the gap between germline ends came to 8 bases. CDR3 in amino acids: CASSLSNTYTQYF. The CDR3 DNA follows: TGTGCCAGCAGTTTATCGAATACTTATACGCAGTATTTT.

The CDR3 sequence: CASRMGFLGTLLQETQYF. DNA for the CDR3: TGCGCCAGCCGTATGGGGTTCTTAGGGACATTGTTACAAGAGACCCAGTACTTC. The chain uses TRBV5-1 and TRBJ2-5; D might be TRBD1 (6 bases). Looked up from germline, CDR1 is SGHRS and CDR2 is YFSETQ. The V gene lost 7 bases and the J gene lost 2 bases, with 27 bases spanning the gap. The CDR3 extends over 18 amino acids.

This sequence joins TRBV29-1 and TRBJ2-3; D is perhaps TRBD2 (6 bases). Trimming took off 3 bases at V and 2 bases at J, with 15 bases between the two ends. Germline values: CDR1 SQVTM, CDR2 ANQGSEA. The CDR3 has 15 residues. The CDR3 region is CSVDSSRGYTDTQYF. In nucleotides, the CDR3 is TGCAGCGTTGATTCGTCGCGGGGCTACACAGATACGCAGTATTTT.

The chain employs TRBV11-2 and TRBJ1-1; unclear D gene. There are 13 residues in the CDR3. The ends were cut back, 2 bases at V and 2 bases at J, with 6 bases in the middle. From germline, CDR1 is SGHAT and CDR2 FQNNGV. The CDR3: CASSLYGNTEAFF. DNA for the CDR3: TGTGCCAGCAGCTTATACGGTAACACTGAAGCTTTCTTT.

The CDR3: CASSQVPPLAGDDNEQFF. As DNA, the CDR3 is TGCGCCAGCAGCCAAGTTCCCCCTCTAGCGGGGGACGACAATGAGCAGTTCTTC. The chain has TRBV4-1 and TRBJ2-1; 10 nucleotides line up with TRBD2. This CDR3 region has 18 residues. J was trimmed by 5 bases and V by 1 base; bases with no gene match: 11. Germline V CDR1 and CDR2: MGHRA, YSYEKL.

V is TRBV28 and J is TRBJ2-7; perhaps TRBD1 as D (7 bases). Per the germline V gene, CDR1 is MDHEN and CDR2 is SYDVKM. CDR3 size: 14 residues. V lost 6 bases and J lost 6, with 18 bases in between. CDR3 region: CASRVTDRRGEQYF. The CDR3 nucleotides read TGTGCCAGCAGAGTGACGGACAGGCGGGGCGAGCAGTACTTC.

The chain employs TRBV5-6 and TRBJ1-1, with D hard to call. Germline loops: CDR1 SGHDT, CDR2 YYEEEE. Trimming took 3 bases from V and 1 from J, leaving 7 bases between them. There are 13 residues in the CDR3. The CDR3 coding sequence is TGTGCCAGCAGCTCACCCACGAACACTGAAGCTTTCTTT. This sequence encodes CASSSPTNTEAFF.

The chain carries TRBV27 and TRBJ1-1; D might be TRBD1 (5 bases). The germline V gene has CDR1 MNHEY and CDR2 SMNVEV (reference sequence). This CDR3 is 13 amino acids long. V lost 4 bases and J lost 3, with 9 bases in between. In nucleotides, the CDR3 is TGTGCCAGCAGTTGGGGGGAGGACACTGAAGCTTTCTTT. This sequence encodes CASSWGEDTEAFF.

This clone was observed a few times. The chain recombines TRBV2 with TRBJ1-6; weak D call: TRBD1 (5 bases). In germline, CDR1 is SNHLY, CDR2 FYNNEI. The CDR3 runs to 12 residues. This chain's CDR3 is CATGRSNSPLHF. The CDR3 region has the DNA TGTGCTACGGGACGGAGCAATTCACCCCTCCACTTT.

V is TRBV2 and J is TRBJ1-3; D is unresolved. Trimming cost V 7 bases and J 4 bases, with 5 bases left between them. This CDR3 spans 11 amino acids. Germline V gene lookup returns CDR1 SNHLY and CDR2 FYNNEI. CDR3: CASTSGNTIYF. The CDR3 DNA reads TGTGCCAGCACCTCAGGAAACACCATATATTTT.

This clone was observed a handful of times. V is TRBV6-5 and J is TRBJ2-7; tentative D call: TRBD2 (6 bases). The CDR3 sequence is 15 residues long. Germline CDR1 is MNHEY and CDR2 is SVGAGI. The V gene lost 2 bases and the J gene lost 0 bases, with 11 bases spanning the gap. In DNA, the CDR3 is TGTGCCAGCAGTTACGGACTACCGAGCTCCTACGAGCAGTACTTC. Its protein product is CASSYGLPSSYEQYF.

The chain joins TRBV4-2 to TRBJ2-5, with a possible D match to TRBD2 (6 bases). The CDR3 loop spans 13 amino acids. Germline V gene lookup returns CDR1 LGHNA and CDR2 YNFKEQ. V was clipped by 6 bases and J by 6 bases, with 14 bases between them. The CDR3 here is CASSPGLFKTQYF. CDR3 nucleotide sequence: TGTGCCAGCAGTCCGGGACTTTTCAAGACCCAGTACTTC.

The chain uses TRBV6-5 and TRBJ2-7, with 10 bases matching TRBD1. After removal of 6 bases from V and 4 bases from J, the junction contained 9 bases not matched to a gene. This CDR3 spans 15 amino acids. The V gene's germline CDR1 is MNHEY and CDR2 SVGAGI. CDR3 nucleotides: TGTGCCAGCAGCAACCCGGGACAGGGGCATTACGAGCAGTACTTC. This codes for CASSNPGQGHYEQYF.

The chain employs TRBV7-9 and TRBJ2-3; the D is unclear. Trimming pared 3 bases from V and 3 bases from J, leaving 10 bases between. The CDR3 spans 14 residues. Germline assignment: CDR1 SEHNR and CDR2 FQNEAQ (reference sequence). CDR3 nucleotide sequence: TGTGCCAGCAGCTTGGTGGTAGCTACAGATACGCAGTATTTT. Its protein product is CASSLVVATDTQYF.

The chain couples TRBV7-6 to TRBJ2-1, with D possibly called TRBD1 or TRBD2 (6 bases each). Per germline, CDR1 SGHVS and CDR2 FNYEAQ. CDR3 length: 12 amino acids. V shed 4 bases and J shed 7 bases, with 8 bases lying between them. CDR3 in amino acids: CASSWGANEQFF. The CDR3 bases are TGTGCCAGCAGCTGGGGGGCGAATGAGCAGTTCTTC. The full variable domain, with the rest looked up from reference TRBV7-6 and TRBJ2-1, is GAGVSQSPRYKVTKRGQDVALRCDPISGHVSLYWYRQALGQGPEFLTYFNYEAQQDKSGLPNDRFSAERPEGSISTLTIQRTEQRDSAMYRCASSWGANEQFFGPGTRLTVL.

In regard to this clone: At the DNA level, this CDR3 is encoded by other sequences in the same sample as well. DNA for the CDR3: TGTGCCAGCAGCTTAGGAGGTTCCTACGAGCAGTACTTC. This translates into CASSLGGSYEQYF. The V and J genes are TRBV11-2 and TRBJ2-7; D call uncertain. This CDR3 is 13 amino acids long. Germline V lookup: CDR1 SGHAT, CDR2 FQNNGV. The ends were cut back, 1 base at V and 1 base at J, with 5 bases in the middle.